The 29 T cell receptor beta chains reported below all come from one sample, sequenced in a study of blood T cell repertoires in COVID-19. Sequenced by immunoSEQ multiplex PCR; TCRdb stores in-frame clones only, minus some. The table shows about 94,000 clones, with around two thirds occurring only once. Sequencing was carried out using peripheral blood. All receptors come from a man aged 70 or older with COVID-19, enrolled during active disease.

The genes are TRBV5-1 and TRBJ2-1; tentative D call: TRBD1 (5 bases). Germline V gives CDR1 SGHRS, CDR2 YFSETQ. This CDR3 has 15 amino acids. The ends were cut back, 0 bases at V and 3 bases at J, with 10 bases in the middle. The CDR3 sequence: CASSLEPGLYNEQFF. The CDR3 bases are TGCGCCAGCAGCTTGGAGCCAGGGCTCTACAATGAGCAGTTCTTC.

The chain is built from TRBV7-9 and TRBJ2-5, with D tentatively TRBD1 (5 bases). CDR1 is SEHNR and CDR2 is FQNEAQ in the germline V gene (reference sequence). Trimming pared 2 bases from V and 2 bases from J, leaving 15 bases between. CDR3 length: 16 residues. This chain's CDR3 is CASSLNIRQGQETQYF. The DNA of the CDR3 is TGTGCCAGCAGCTTAAACATTCGGCAGGGTCAAGAGACCCAGTACTTC.

This clone was counted only a few times. The J gene is TRBJ2-2, the V gene TRBV27; 7 bases match TRBD2. Germline loops: CDR1 MNHEY, CDR2 SMNVEV (reference sequence). The junction had 19 bases not matched to a gene; V was cut back by 4 bases and J by 2 bases. There are 20 residues in the CDR3. The chain's CDR3 is CASSSIGTTSPSINTGELFF. The CDR3 coding sequence is TGTGCCAGCAGTTCCATCGGGACTACCTCACCATCGATTAACACCGGGGAGCTGTTTTTT.

The V and J genes are TRBV19 and TRBJ2-3; D is unclear. The V and J ends lost 2 bases and 4 bases respectively, with 19 bases between them. Germline CDR1 LNHDA, CDR2 SQIVND (reference sequence). The CDR3 is made up of 17 amino acids. The DNA for the CDR3 is TGTGCCAGTAGTATATCCCCCAGGATAACGCCCCCAGATACGCAGTATTTT. It is translated as CASSISPRITPPDTQYF.

The chain carries TRBV28 and TRBJ1-2; maybe TRBD1 (6 bases). Trimming took 0 bases from V and 6 from J, leaving 14 bases between them. There are 15 residues in the CDR3. The germline V gene has CDR1 MDHEN and CDR2 SYDVKM. The CDR3 nucleotides read TGTGCCAGCAGTTTATGGGGGGCAGGGATGAATGGCTACACCTTC. Translation gives CASSLWGAGMNGYTF.

The rearrangement uses TRBV2 and TRBJ2-2; possibly TRBD1 for D (6 bases). V was cut by 6 bases and J by 7 bases, with 15 bases left in between. This CDR3 spans 14 amino acids. Germline V gene lookup returns CDR1 SNHLY and CDR2 FYNNEI. CDR3 region: CASRERTGIGELFF. The CDR3 region has the DNA TGTGCCAGCAGGGAACGAACAGGGATCGGGGAGCTGTTTTTT.

The V gene is TRBV11-2, the J gene TRBJ1-5; TRBD1 might be the D (5 bases). This CDR3 spans 18 amino acids. V lost 1 base to trimming and J lost 0 bases, with 16 bases between them. Germline assignment: CDR1 SGHAT and CDR2 FQNNGV. The CDR3 is CASSLGLGLPYSNQPQHF. The CDR3 DNA follows: TGTGCCAGCAGCTTAGGCTTGGGACTACCCTATAGCAATCAGCCCCAGCATTTT.

On this clone: The junction departs from germline at one end; a sequencing error may be responsible. The CDR3: CASSQEWRQVF. In DNA, the CDR3 is TGTGCCAGCAGCCAAGAATGGAGGCAGGTCTTC. The chain joins TRBV14 to TRBJ2-1, with D perhaps TRBD2 (5 bases). Germline-derived CDR1 and CDR2 are SGHDN and FVKESK. The CDR3 is made up of 11 amino acids.

The gene calls are TRBV27 and TRBJ2-5; 8 bases align to TRBD1. The length of the CDR3 is 16 residues. V lost 5 bases, J lost 1 base, and 9 bases stayed unmatched. CDR1 and CDR2 (germline): MNHEY, SMNVEV (reference sequence). The CDR3 loop is CASSHLRDRSQETQYF. The CDR3 region has the DNA TGTGCCAGCAGTCACCTACGGGACAGGAGCCAAGAGACCCAGTACTTC.

V usage is TRBV12-3 or TRBV12-4 and J usage is TRBJ2-2, with no clear D. V lost 8 bases and J 6 bases, leaving 7 bases between the germline ends. This CDR3 is built from 11 residues. CDR3 coding DNA: TGTGCCAGCCGGCAGGCCGGGGAGCTGTTTTTT. Translating it yields CASRQAGELFF.

In this sample, this clone turned up many times. The CDR3 DNA sequence: TGTGCCAGCTCCCACGGGACTAGCGGGAGGTACAATGAGCAGTTCTTC. Amino acid sequence: CASSHGTSGRYNEQFF. J is TRBJ2-1 and V is TRBV18; 15 bases align to TRBD2. The CDR3 is 16 residues long. Germline V gives CDR1 KGHSH, CDR2 LQKENI. Trimming at V came to 6 bases and at J to 4 bases, leaving 4 bases not matched to a gene.

V is TRBV9 and J is TRBJ2-1; D is undetermined. This CDR3 is 11 amino acids long. Germline V gene sequence: CDR1 SGDLS, CDR2 YYNGEE. Trimming removed 4 bases from V and 4 bases from J, with 3 bases in between. DNA for the CDR3: TGTGCCAGCAGCCTTTACAATGAGCAGTTCTTC. Translating it yields CASSLYNEQFF.

The CDR3 coding sequence is TGTGAGGGGGCAGGTGGAAACACCATATATTTT. Protein: CEGAGGNTIYF. This chain joins TRBV19 and TRBJ1-3; TRBD1 matches 7 bases. CDR1 is LNHDA, CDR2 SQIVND, per germline (reference sequence). This CDR3 spans 11 amino acids.

V usage is TRBV24-1 and J usage is TRBJ2-1; possible D gene TRBD1, 6 bases. Trimming shortened V by 4 bases and J by 2 bases, and 11 bases separated the two germline ends. The CDR3 runs to 15 residues. Germline lookup yields CDR1 KGHDR and CDR2 SFDVKD. In nucleotides, the CDR3 is TGTGCCACCAGTGAACCGACAGGTGCCTACAATGAGCAGTTCTTC. It is translated as CATSEPTGAYNEQFF.

V gene TRBV3-1 (or the pseudogene TRBV3-2) combines with J gene TRBJ2-7, with D perhaps matching TRBD2 (6 bases). The ends were cut back, 2 bases at V and 7 bases at J, with 9 bases in the middle. There are 12 residues in the CDR3. Germline V gene data show CDR1 as LGHDT and CDR2 as YNNKEL (reference sequence). The CDR3 here is CASSQLAMEQYF. CDR3 coding DNA: TGTGCCAGCAGCCAACTAGCGATGGAGCAGTACTTC.

This clone was observed a handful of times. The chain uses TRBV18 and TRBJ1-5; 7 nucleotides line up with TRBD1. The ends lost 3 bases at V and 6 bases at J; junction bases unmatched: 5. The CDR3 loop spans 14 amino acids. The germline CDR1 and CDR2 sequences are KGHSH and LQKENI. The CDR3 reads CASSPSDRAQPQHF. As DNA, the CDR3 is TGTGCCAGCTCACCTAGTGACAGGGCTCAGCCCCAGCATTTT.

The V and J genes are TRBV10-3 and TRBJ2-7; TRBD1 might be the D (5 bases). Between the trimmed V and J ends, which lost 6 bases and 6 bases, there was a span of 12 bases. Germline loops: CDR1 ENHRY, CDR2 SYGVKD. The CDR3 is 12 amino acids. CDR3 nucleotide sequence: TGTGCCATCAGAGGACAAGAAGGCGAGCAGTACTTC. Its protein is CAIRGQEGEQYF.

Only a few counts were recorded for this clone. V is TRBV9 and J is TRBJ1-6, with D hard to call. There are 13 residues in the CDR3. Germline V gives CDR1 SGDLS, CDR2 YYNGEE. Trimming shortened V by 6 bases and J by 5 bases, and 9 bases separated the two germline ends. For the CDR3, the DNA is TGTGCCAGCACCGACGGAGATAATTCACCCCTCCACTTT. This translates into CASTDGDNSPLHF.

The CDR3 DNA is TGTGCCTGGAGTGTAGGACAGGGGCACACAGATACGCAGTATTTT. Its translation: CAWSVGQGHTDTQYF. The genes are TRBV30 and TRBJ2-3; TRBD1 aligns across 9 bases. Trimming at V came to 0 bases and at J to 2 bases, leaving 3 bases not matched to a gene. Germline V gene lookup returns CDR1 GTSNPN and CDR2 SVGIG (reference sequence). This CDR3 region has 15 residues.

V is TRBV9 and J is TRBJ1-6; TRBD1 matches at 9 bases. The length of the CDR3 is 13 residues. J lost 8 bases, V lost 3 bases, and 0 bases had no gene match. CDR1 and CDR2 (germline): SGDLS, YYNGEE. CDR3 residues: CASSGTGDSPLHF. DNA for the CDR3: TGTGCCAGCAGCGGGACAGGGGATTCACCCCTCCACTTT.

This clone has only a few counts. V usage is TRBV2 and J usage is TRBJ1-3; no clear D gene. Trimming removed 7 bases from V and 4 bases from J, with 11 bases in between. The germline gives CDR1 SNHLY, CDR2 FYNNEI. This CDR3 is 13 amino acids long. CDR3 region: CASNFKTGNTIYF. DNA of the CDR3: TGTGCCAGCAACTTTAAAACGGGAAACACCATATATTTT. Variable domain in full (rest from reference TRBV2 and TRBJ1-3): EPEVTQTPSHQVTQMGQEVILRCVPISNHLYFYWYRQILGQKVEFLVSFYNNEISEKSEIFDDQFSVERPDGSNFTLKIRSTKLEDSAMYFCASNFKTGNTIYFGEGSWLTVV.

This clone showed up just a few times. The chain recombines TRBV4-1 with TRBJ2-7; 11 bases fit TRBD1. The germline V gene has CDR1 MGHRA and CDR2 YSYEKL. J gave up 5 bases and V 0 bases, and 6 bases lay outside the gene matches. The CDR3 spans 16 residues. CDR3 in amino acids: CASSQDRDRGKNEQYF. CDR3 sequence (DNA): TGCGCCAGCAGCCAAGATCGGGACAGGGGGAAGAACGAGCAGTACTTC.

This chain links TRBV7-2 with TRBJ2-2, with 7 bases identical to TRBD1. The CDR3 spans 16 residues. V was pared by 3 bases and J by 4 bases, with 8 bases of the junction left unmatched. The germline gives CDR1 SGHTA, CDR2 FQGNSA. As DNA, the CDR3 is TGTGCCAGCAGCTTTACCCGGGACAGAGGCACCGGGGAGCTGTTTTTT. Amino acid sequence: CASSFTRDRGTGELFF. The whole variable domain, remainder taken from reference TRBV7-2 and TRBJ2-2, is GAGVSQSPSNKVTEKGKDVELRCDPISGHTALYWYRQSLGQGLEFLIYFQGNSAPDKSGLPSDRFSAERTGGSVSTLTIQRTQQEDSAVYLCASSFTRDRGTGELFFGEGSRLTVL.

CDR3 sequence reads: CASSSTGFGDTQYF. Written as DNA, the CDR3 is TGTGCCAGCAGCTCGACAGGATTTGGAGATACGCAGTATTTT. This chain uses TRBV11-3 with TRBJ2-3; D may be TRBD1 (6 bases). Germline-derived CDR1 and CDR2 are SGHNT and YENEEA. The germline V and J ends were trimmed by 4 bases and 5 bases, with 13 bases remaining between them. The CDR3 runs 14 residues.

This clone was picked up a small number of times. This sequence joins TRBV18 and TRBJ1-4; no definite D call. CDR1 is KGHSH, CDR2 LQKENI, per germline. CDR3 length: 15 residues. Trimming cost V 1 base and J 4 bases, with 10 bases left between them. In nucleotides, the CDR3 is TGTGCCAGCTCACCACTGAACAGAGTTAATGAAAAACTGTTTTTT. Protein: CASSPLNRVNEKLFF. The variable domain in full, with the rest retrieved from reference TRBV18 and TRBJ1-4, is NAGVMQNPRHLVRRRGQEARLRCSPMKGHSHVYWYRQLPEEGLKFMVYLQKENIIDESGMPKERFSAEFPKEGPSILRIQQVVRGDSAAYFCASSPLNRVNEKLFFGSGTQLSVL.

This clone came up a few times. CDR3 protein: CTSSQDLYEQYF. The CDR3 DNA follows: TGCACCAGCAGCCAGGACTTGTACGAGCAGTACTTC. This chain links TRBV1 with TRBJ2-7; the table's D call TRBD2 went unverified against the DNA. TRBV1 is deemed a pseudogene. CDR3 length: 12 residues.

The gene calls are TRBV4-1 and TRBJ1-2, with D possibly being TRBD1 (6 bases). The germline V gene encodes CDR1 MGHRA and CDR2 YSYEKL. This CDR3 is 15 amino acids long. With 4 bases removed from V and 2 bases from J, the gap between germline ends came to 14 bases. CDR3 in DNA: TGCGCCAGCAGCCTTGGGACATTAGACAACTATGGCTACACCTTC. This gives the protein CASSLGTLDNYGYTF.

This chain uses TRBV4-2 with TRBJ1-5, with D unclear. Trimming pared 0 bases from V and 3 bases from J, leaving 9 bases between. Germline loops: CDR1 LGHNA, CDR2 YNFKEQ. The CDR3 has 15 amino acids. The DNA for the CDR3 is TGTGCCAGCAGCCAAGATACACAGATCAATCAGCCCCAGCATTTT. Translation: CASSQDTQINQPQHF.

V is TRBV5-4 and J is TRBJ2-2, with a weak D call TRBD1 (6 bases). V was cut by 0 bases and J by 6 bases, with 9 bases left in between. CDR3 length equals 14 residues. Germline-derived CDR1 and CDR2 are SGHNT and YYREEE (reference sequence). CDR3 residues: CASSLAQGSGELFF. Written as DNA, the CDR3 is TGTGCCAGCAGCTTGGCACAGGGCTCCGGGGAGCTGTTTTTT.